Below are 19 T cell receptor beta chains sequenced from a single sample in a study of T-cell memory formation after mild COVID-19. TCRdb reprocessed the 5' RACE reads via MiXCR and lists one record per CDR3 protein. The table lists 120,000 to 150,000 distinct CDR3 sequences, under 7% of them singletons. Sequenced input: PBMCs or a T cell subset sorted from them (not recorded which). All receptors derive from an adult woman who had mild COVID-19 (a few samples of this study predate the infection). Cell type and time point are not known.

This clonotype was counted ten times or more. The chain recombines TRBV12-3 or TRBV12-4 with TRBJ2-3; the D is unclear. This CDR3 contains 13 residues. The V gene lost 6 bases and the J gene lost 2 bases, with 9 bases spanning the gap. This chain's CDR3 is CASRPSSTDTQYF. CDR3 nucleotide sequence: TGTGCCAGCAGACCCTCGTCCACAGATACGCAGTATTTT.

The J gene is TRBJ1-1, the V gene TRBV24-1; D unresolved. The length of the CDR3 is 14 residues. V was pared by 3 bases and J by 4 bases, with 11 bases between. CDR1 is KGHDR and CDR2 is SFDVKD in the germline V gene. The CDR3 DNA reads as TGTGCCACCAGTGATGGGCGGGGAAGCACTGAAGCTTTCTTT. Translation gives CATSDGRGSTEAFF.

This chain joins TRBV12-3 or TRBV12-4 and TRBJ1-4; 7 bases line up with TRBD1. This CDR3 has 16 amino acids. Trimming at V came to 4 bases and at J to 8 bases, leaving 13 bases not matched to a gene. The CDR3 sequence: CASSSRGTVAGEKLFF. The CDR3 bases are TGTGCCAGCAGTTCCCGAGGGACAGTGGCGGGAGAAAAACTGTTTTTT.

As to this clonotype: A read error may be the cause here, since a much bigger clone is one base away. The V call is TRBV9, the J call TRBJ2-7; 11 bases match TRBD2. V lost 3 bases to trimming and J lost 8 bases; unmatched junction nucleotides: 22. Germline CDR1 reads SGDLS; CDR2 reads YYNGEE. The CDR3 is 19 amino acids. In DNA form, the CDR3 reads TGTGCCAGCAGCGGCCCGGGGGAGGAACTCGGACTAGCGGGTCACAAGCAGTACTTC. Protein sequence: CASSGPGEELGLAGHKQYF.

This clonotype was observed a few times. The rearrangement joins TRBV4-1 to TRBJ1-1; the D is unclear. V lost 0 bases and J 0 bases, leaving 17 bases between the germline ends. Germline assignment: CDR1 MGHRA and CDR2 YSYEKL. The CDR3 has 18 residues. This CDR3 reads CASSQEGTYESLNTEAFF. CDR3 DNA sequence: TGCGCCAGCAGCCAAGAGGGAACATACGAAAGTTTGAACACTGAAGCTTTCTTT.

The chain is built from TRBV30 and TRBJ1-5; no clear D gene. The germline V and J ends were trimmed by 0 bases and 4 bases, with 13 bases remaining between them. Germline loops: CDR1 GTSNPN, CDR2 SVGIG (reference sequence). The CDR3 is made up of 15 amino acids. CDR3 in amino acids: CAWSVRGLKNQPQHF. CDR3 in DNA: TGTGCCTGGAGTGTACGGGGTCTGAAGAATCAGCCCCAGCATTTT.

This chain links TRBV25-1 with TRBJ1-4; 8 bases agree with TRBD1. From germline, CDR1 is MGHDK and CDR2 SYGVNS. The V segment lost 3 bases and the J segment 6 bases; nucleotides outside the gene matches: 6. The CDR3 totals 15 residues. CDR3 sequence reads: CASSDLRGQYEKLFF. CDR3 DNA sequence: TGTGCCAGCAGTGATCTCAGGGGGCAGTATGAAAAACTGTTTTTT.

The chain has TRBV24-1 and TRBJ2-5, with 10 bases aligning to TRBD1. J gave up 3 bases and V 4 bases, and 10 bases lay outside the gene matches. This CDR3 region has 17 residues. The germline V gene has CDR1 KGHDR and CDR2 SFDVKD. The CDR3 DNA sequence: TGTGCCACCAGTGACCCTGGGACAGGGGATTACGAAGAGACCCAGTACTTC. This translates into CATSDPGTGDYEETQYF.

This clonotype has at least ten counts. The chain carries TRBV20-1 and TRBJ2-4; 7 nucleotides line up with TRBD2. The CDR3 covers 13 residues. Germline CDR1 and CDR2: DFQATT and SNEGSKA (reference sequence). V shed 5 bases, J shed 5 bases, and the junction held 6 bases outside the gene matches. The CDR3 DNA sequence: TGCAGTGCTCCCCCTAGCGGCGAAAACATTCAGTACTTC. This translates into CSAPPSGENIQYF.

V usage is TRBV20-1 and J usage is TRBJ1-1; D is unresolved. Trimming pared 3 bases from V and 4 bases from J, leaving 15 bases between. The CDR3 covers 14 residues. Germline assignment: CDR1 DFQATT and CDR2 SNEGSKA (reference sequence). CDR3: CSASRRQKSTEAFF. Written as DNA, the CDR3 is TGCAGTGCTAGCCGTCGGCAAAAGAGCACTGAAGCTTTCTTT.

This clonotype was picked up a small number of times. The rearrangement uses TRBV20-1 and TRBJ2-1; TRBD2 matches 8 bases. Germline V gives CDR1 DFQATT, CDR2 SNEGSKA (reference sequence). Trimming took 2 bases from V and 7 from J; bases not matched to a gene: 10. This CDR3 contains 15 residues. The CDR3, as DNA: TGCAGTGCTAGAAGCGGGAGTGGTAGTGTGAATGAGCAGTTCTTC. Its protein is CSARSGSGSVNEQFF.

This clonotype was counted at least ten times. The chain couples TRBV5-1 to TRBJ1-1, with 7 nucleotides matching TRBD1. The CDR3 consists of 13 residues. The V gene's germline CDR1 is SGHRS and CDR2 YFSETQ. The junction had 5 bases not matched to a gene; V was cut back by 2 bases and J by 7 bases. In DNA, the CDR3 is TGCGCCAGCAGCTTAGTGGGACAGAGTGAAGCTTTCTTT. Translation: CASSLVGQSEAFF.

This clonotype came up many times. The genes are TRBV7-8 and TRBJ2-4, with D hard to call. This CDR3 has 16 residues. The V gene's germline CDR1 is SGHVS and CDR2 FQNEAQ. V lost 5 bases, J lost 0 bases, and 14 bases lay in between. The chain's CDR3 is CASSPERILAKNIQYF. CDR3 nucleotides: TGTGCCAGCAGCCCCGAGCGAATACTAGCCAAAAACATTCAGTACTTC.

This clonotype was recorded many times. The chain links TRBV7-9 to TRBJ2-1; D call uncertain. V was cut by 6 bases and J by 8 bases, with 11 bases left in between. Germline CDR1 and CDR2: SEHNR and FQNEAQ (reference sequence). This CDR3 spans 12 amino acids. The CDR3 is CASSPSPDEQFF. The CDR3 nucleotides read TGTGCCAGCAGTCCATCCCCTGATGAGCAGTTCTTC.

Many counts were recorded for this clonotype. V and J are TRBV7-3 and TRBJ2-3; no firm D call. Germline CDR1 SGHTA, CDR2 FQGTGA. Trimming took 2 bases from V and 3 from J, leaving 9 bases between them. This CDR3 contains 14 residues. CDR3 nucleotides: TGTGCCAGCAGCTTAGATCGCGGAACAGATACGCAGTATTTT. As protein: CASSLDRGTDTQYF.

There are many counts of this clonotype. The rearrangement links TRBV7-2 to TRBJ2-1; unclear D gene. Germline CDR1 and CDR2: SGHTA and FQGNSA. Trimming stripped 3 bases from V and 7 bases from J, with 13 bases between. The CDR3 covers 14 residues. The DNA for the CDR3 is TGTGCCAGCAGCTTGTCAGCCGTGGTAAATGAGCAGTTCTTC. Encoded protein: CASSLSAVVNEQFF.

This clonotype was recorded many times. The chain combines TRBV7-9 with TRBJ2-1, with D uncertain. Trimming stripped 1 base from V and 6 bases from J, with 7 bases between. CDR3 length: 13 amino acids. Germline CDR1 is SEHNR and CDR2 is FQNEAQ (reference sequence). The CDR3 reads CASSLVFSNEQFF. The DNA of the CDR3 is TGTGCCAGCAGCTTAGTCTTCTCCAATGAGCAGTTCTTC.

This clonotype was observed at least ten times. This chain connects TRBV20-1 to TRBJ1-1, with 7 bases aligning to TRBD1. Trimming cost V 2 bases and J 4 bases; bases outside gene matches: 7. The CDR3 consists of 14 residues. Germline V CDR1 and CDR2: DFQATT, SNEGSKA (reference sequence). This CDR3 is CSARTRQGGTEAFF. CDR3 DNA sequence: TGCAGTGCTAGAACAAGACAGGGCGGCACTGAAGCTTTCTTT.

The CDR3 loop is CSARSGTGGNSPLHF. In DNA, the CDR3 is TGCAGTGCTAGATCCGGGACAGGGGGGAATTCACCCCTCCACTTT. The V call is TRBV20-1, the J call TRBJ1-6, with 11 nucleotides matching TRBD1. Germline V gene sequence: CDR1 DFQATT, CDR2 SNEGSKA (reference sequence). V lost 2 bases to trimming and J lost 7 bases; unmatched junction nucleotides: 4. The CDR3 has 15 residues.